This T cell receptor (beta chain) was documented in a study of human T cells and chemical hapten exposure. The time point is: patch test 3, about 24 weeks after DPC sensitization. The treatment is: therapeutic diphenylcyclopropenone sensitization with weekly scalp DPC. TCRdb recomputed calls from the RACE reads with MiXCR, one row per CDR3 protein. The sample records under 100,000 distinct CDR3 sequences, 9.5% to 14% being singletons. In its sample, this clonotype was seen many times. Trimming shortened V by 5 bases and J by 7 bases, and 15 bases separated the two germline ends. The CDR3 loop spans 14 amino acids. The germline gives CDR1 SGHTA, CDR2 FQGNSA.

The V call is TRBV7-2, the J call TRBJ2-1; D possibly corresponds to TRBD2 (5 bases). This material consisted of whole blood, taken in connection with sensitization to the hapten diphenylcyclopropenone (DPC). This receptor was taken from a woman between 50 and 59 years old with alopecia areata. Some clones in this sample may be carry-over from other donors' samples. The CDR3 spells CASSPRGPGNEQFF. The CDR3 nucleotides are TGTGCCAGCAGCCCCCGGGGTCCGGGGAATGAGCAGTTCTTC. Combining the CDR3 with reference TRBV7-2 and TRBJ2-1 gives the whole variable domain GAGVSQSPSNKVTEKGKDVELRCDPISGHTALYWYRQSLGQGLEFLIYFQGNSAPDKSGLPSDRFSAERTGGSVSTLTIQRTQQEDSAVYLCASSPRGPGNEQFFGPGTRLTVL.